This entry describes one T cell receptor beta chain. The antigen is not known. The data derive from a study of blood T cells in healthy people across ages. A J-beta primer mix and a sample-barcoded 5' primer were used in a second PCR of about 7 to 12 cycles. Each of the cDNA molecules was tagged by a template-switch adaptor with 12 random nucleotides. Each CDR3 protein is one row after TCRdb ran MiXCR on the 5' RACE reads. Among 700,000 or so distinct CDR3 sequences listed, approximately 21% were seen once. With each sample, at least 5 micrograms of total RNA were extracted. Trimming stripped 0 bases from V and 3 bases from J, with 13 bases between. Germline CDR1 reads SGHRS; CDR2 reads YFSETQ. This CDR3 is 16 amino acids long. Overall study findings and caveats: Estimates based on one million T cells were treated as lower bounds.

The TCR sequence derives from a man aged 65 to 79 in good health. The specimen was blood. The chain has TRBV5-1 and TRBJ1-5; a weak D match, TRBD1 (5 bases). The CDR3 sequence is CASSLEGRGDNQPQHF. The CDR3 DNA reads TGCGCCAGCAGCTTGGAGGGACGGGGAGACAATCAGCCCCAGCATTTT.